The T cell receptor (beta chain) described here comes from a study of post-analysis software for immune sequencing data. Findings of the study overall: Among several TRBV segments more frequent in patients than controls were TRBV5-6, TRBV5-1 and TRBV20-1. Compared against controls, patients with multiple sclerosis displayed significantly lower normalized Chao1 diversity. By F measure, strong co-clustering occurred among samples prepared in the same batch.

The CDR3 sequence is 14 residues long. Tagging with unique molecular identifiers was a feature of the TCR beta cDNA libraries. The T cell input of about 0.85 to 10 million gave about 500,000 cDNA molecules. TCRdb reanalysed the PCR reads using MiXCR and keeps one entry per CDR3 protein. The sample has about 200,000 distinct CDR3 sequences, 29% seen once. On this clonotype: Antigen: not known. A read error may explain this, as a much larger clone is one base away.

The sample was blood. This TCR derives from a girl aged 2 to 17 with multiple sclerosis. The chain couples TRBV12-3 or TRBV12-4 to TRBJ2-5, with 10 bases aligning to TRBD1. CDR3 loop: CAGSLGTGVQTQYF. The CDR3 bases are TGTGCCGGCAGTTTGGGGACAGGGGTACAGACCCAGTACTTC.